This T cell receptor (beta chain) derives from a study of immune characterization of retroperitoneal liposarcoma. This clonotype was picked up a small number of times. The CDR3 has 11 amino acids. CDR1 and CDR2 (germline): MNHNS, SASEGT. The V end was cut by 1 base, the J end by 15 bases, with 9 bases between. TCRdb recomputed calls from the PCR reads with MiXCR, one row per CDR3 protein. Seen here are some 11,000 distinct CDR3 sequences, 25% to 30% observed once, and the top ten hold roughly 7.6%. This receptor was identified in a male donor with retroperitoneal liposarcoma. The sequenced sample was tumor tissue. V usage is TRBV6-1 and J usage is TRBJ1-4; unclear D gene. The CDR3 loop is CASSEVGWVFF. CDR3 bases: TGTGCCAGCAGTGAAGTGGGTTGGGTGTTTTTT.